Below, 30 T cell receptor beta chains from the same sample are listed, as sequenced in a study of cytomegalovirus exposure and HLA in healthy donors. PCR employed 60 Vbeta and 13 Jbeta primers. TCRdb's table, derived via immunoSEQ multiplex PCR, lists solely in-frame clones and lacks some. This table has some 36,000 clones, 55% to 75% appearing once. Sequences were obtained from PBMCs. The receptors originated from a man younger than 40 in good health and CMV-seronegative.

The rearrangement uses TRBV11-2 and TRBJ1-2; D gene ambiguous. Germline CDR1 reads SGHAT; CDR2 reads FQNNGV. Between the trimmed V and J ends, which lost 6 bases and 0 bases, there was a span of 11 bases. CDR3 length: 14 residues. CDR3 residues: CASRGPETNYGYTF. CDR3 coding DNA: TGTGCCAGCAGGGGCCCGGAAACTAACTATGGCTACACCTTC.

This CDR3 is CASSLAIGGSYNEQFF. Here the CDR3 DNA reads TGCGCCAGCAGCTTGGCCATAGGGGGCTCCTACAATGAGCAGTTCTTC. V and J are TRBV5-1 and TRBJ2-1, with D possibly being TRBD1 (6 bases). V was pared by 0 bases and J by 0 bases, with 10 bases between. This CDR3 has 16 residues. Per germline, CDR1 SGHRS and CDR2 YFSETQ.

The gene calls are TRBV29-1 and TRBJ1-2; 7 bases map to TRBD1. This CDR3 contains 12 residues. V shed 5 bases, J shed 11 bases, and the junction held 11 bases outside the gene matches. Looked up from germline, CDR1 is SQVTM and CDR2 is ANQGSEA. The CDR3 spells CSVRTGDLGYTF. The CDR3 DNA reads TGCAGCGTTAGAACAGGGGATTTGGGGTACACCTTC.

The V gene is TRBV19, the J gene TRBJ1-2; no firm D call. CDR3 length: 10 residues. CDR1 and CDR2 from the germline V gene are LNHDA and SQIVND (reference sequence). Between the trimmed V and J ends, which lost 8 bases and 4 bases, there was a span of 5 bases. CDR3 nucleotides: TGTGCCAGTTCTCTCTATGGCTACACCTTC. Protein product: CASSLYGYTF. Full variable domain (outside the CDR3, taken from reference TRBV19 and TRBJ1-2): DGGITQSPKYLFRKEGQNVTLSCEQNLNHDAMYWYRQDPGQGLRLIYYSQIVNDFQKGDIAEGYSVSREKKESFPLTVTSAQKNPTAFYLCASSLYGYTFGSGTRLTVV.

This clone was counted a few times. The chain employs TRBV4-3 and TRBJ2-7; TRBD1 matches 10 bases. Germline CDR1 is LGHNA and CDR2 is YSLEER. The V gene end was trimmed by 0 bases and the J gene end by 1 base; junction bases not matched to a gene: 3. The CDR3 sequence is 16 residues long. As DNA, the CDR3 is TGCGCCAGCAGCCAAGAGGACAGGGGGGGGTCCTACGAGCAGTACTTC. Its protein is CASSQEDRGGSYEQYF.

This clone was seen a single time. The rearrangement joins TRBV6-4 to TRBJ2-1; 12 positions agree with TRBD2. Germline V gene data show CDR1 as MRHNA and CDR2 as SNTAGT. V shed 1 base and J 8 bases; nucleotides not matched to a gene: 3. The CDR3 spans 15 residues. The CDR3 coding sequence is TGTGCCAGCAGTGACTTAGGACTAGCGGGACATGAGCAGTTCTTC. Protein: CASSDLGLAGHEQFF.

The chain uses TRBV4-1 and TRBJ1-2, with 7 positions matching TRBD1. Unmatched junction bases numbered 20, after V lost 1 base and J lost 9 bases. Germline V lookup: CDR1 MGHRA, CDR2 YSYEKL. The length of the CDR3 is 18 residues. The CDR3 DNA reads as TGCGCCAGCAGCCAAGCTATACCTTCATCCAGGGGGAGGACGAGCTACACCTTC. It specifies CASSQAIPSSRGRTSYTF.

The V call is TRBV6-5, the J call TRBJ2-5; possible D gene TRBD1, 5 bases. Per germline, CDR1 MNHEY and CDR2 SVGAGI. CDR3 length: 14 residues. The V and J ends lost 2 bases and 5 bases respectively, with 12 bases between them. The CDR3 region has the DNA TGTGCCAGCAGTTACGTCTCAGGGCGGGAGACCCAGTACTTC. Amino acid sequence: CASSYVSGRETQYF.

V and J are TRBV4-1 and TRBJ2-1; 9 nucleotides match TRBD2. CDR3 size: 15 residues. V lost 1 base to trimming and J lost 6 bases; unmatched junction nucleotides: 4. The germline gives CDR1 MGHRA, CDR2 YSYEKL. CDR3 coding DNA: TGCGCCAGCAGCCAAGCGGCGGGAGGGCCCAATGAGCAGTTCTTC. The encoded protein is CASSQAAGGPNEQFF.

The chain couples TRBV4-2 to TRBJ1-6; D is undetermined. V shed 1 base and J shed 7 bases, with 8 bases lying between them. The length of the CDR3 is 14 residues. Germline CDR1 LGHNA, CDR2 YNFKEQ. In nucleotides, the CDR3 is TGTGCCAGCAGCCAAGTCTCCACAAATTCACCCCTCCACTTT. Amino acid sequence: CASSQVSTNSPLHF.

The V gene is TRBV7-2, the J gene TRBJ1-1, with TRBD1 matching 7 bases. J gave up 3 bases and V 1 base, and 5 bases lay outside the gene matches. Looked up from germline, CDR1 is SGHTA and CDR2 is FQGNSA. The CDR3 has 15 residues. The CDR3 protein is CASSLDQGGYTEAFF. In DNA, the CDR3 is TGTGCCAGCAGCTTAGACCAGGGGGGTTACACTGAAGCTTTCTTT.

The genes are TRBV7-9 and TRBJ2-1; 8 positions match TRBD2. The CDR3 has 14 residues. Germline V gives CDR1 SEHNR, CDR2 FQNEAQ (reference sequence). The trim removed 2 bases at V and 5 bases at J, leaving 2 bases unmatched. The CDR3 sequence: CASSLPAGDNEQFF. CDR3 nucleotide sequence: TGTGCCAGCAGCTTACCAGCGGGGGACAATGAGCAGTTCTTC.

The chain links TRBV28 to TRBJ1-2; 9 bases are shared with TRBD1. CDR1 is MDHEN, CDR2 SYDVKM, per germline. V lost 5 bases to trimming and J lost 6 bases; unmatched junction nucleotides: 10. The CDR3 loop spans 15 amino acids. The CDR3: CASSKPTGGVDGYTF. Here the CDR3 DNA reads TGTGCCAGCAGTAAACCGACAGGGGGAGTGGATGGCTACACCTTC.

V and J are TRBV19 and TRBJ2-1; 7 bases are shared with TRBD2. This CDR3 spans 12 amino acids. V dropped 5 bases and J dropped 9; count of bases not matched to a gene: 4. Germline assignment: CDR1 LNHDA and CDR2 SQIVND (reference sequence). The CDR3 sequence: CASSPGGSEQFF. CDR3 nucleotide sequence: TGTGCCAGTAGTCCCGGGGGGAGTGAGCAGTTCTTC. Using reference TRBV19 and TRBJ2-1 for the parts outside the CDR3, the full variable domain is DGGITQSPKYLFRKEGQNVTLSCEQNLNHDAMYWYRQDPGQGLRLIYYSQIVNDFQKGDIAEGYSVSREKKESFPLTVTSAQKNPTAFYLCASSPGGSEQFFGPGTRLTVL.

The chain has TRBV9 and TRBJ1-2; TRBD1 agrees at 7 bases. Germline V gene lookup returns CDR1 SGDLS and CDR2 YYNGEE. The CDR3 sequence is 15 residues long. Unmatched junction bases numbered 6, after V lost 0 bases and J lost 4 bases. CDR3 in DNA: TGTGCCAGCAGCGTAGAGGGACAGTCCCTCTATGGCTACACCTTC. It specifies CASSVEGQSLYGYTF.

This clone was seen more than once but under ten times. Here the CDR3 reads CASTRRQDPNYGYTF. The CDR3, as DNA: TGTGCCAGCACCCGCCGACAGGACCCTAACTATGGCTACACCTTC. V and J are TRBV6-6 and TRBJ1-2; maybe TRBD1 (6 bases). Germline CDR1 MNHNY, CDR2 SVGAGI (reference sequence). The ends were cut back, 7 bases at V and 0 bases at J, with 15 bases in the middle. The CDR3 runs to 15 residues.

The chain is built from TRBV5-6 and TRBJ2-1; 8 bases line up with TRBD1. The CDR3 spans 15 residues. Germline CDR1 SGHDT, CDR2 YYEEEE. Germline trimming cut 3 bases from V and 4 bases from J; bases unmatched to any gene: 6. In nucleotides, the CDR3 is TGTGCCAGCAGCTCCCCGAGACAGGGGTACAATGAGCAGTTCTTC. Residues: CASSSPRQGYNEQFF. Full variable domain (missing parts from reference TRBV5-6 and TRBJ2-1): DAGVTQSPTHLIKTRGQQVTLRCSPKSGHDTVSWYQQALGQGPQFIFQYYEEEERQRGNFPDRFSGHQFPNYSSELNVNALLLGDSALYLCASSSPRQGYNEQFFGPGTRLTVL.

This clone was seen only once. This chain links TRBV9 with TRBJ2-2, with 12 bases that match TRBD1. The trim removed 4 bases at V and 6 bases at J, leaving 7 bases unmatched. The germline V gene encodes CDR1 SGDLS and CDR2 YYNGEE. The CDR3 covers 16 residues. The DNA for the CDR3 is TGTGCCAGCAGCTGGCGGGGACAGGGGGCCGCCGGGGAGCTGTTTTTT. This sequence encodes CASSWRGQGAAGELFF.

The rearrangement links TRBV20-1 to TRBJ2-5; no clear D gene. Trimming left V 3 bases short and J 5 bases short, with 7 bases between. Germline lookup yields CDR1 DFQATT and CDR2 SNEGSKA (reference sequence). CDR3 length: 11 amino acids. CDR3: CSASGVETQYF. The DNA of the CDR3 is TGCAGTGCTAGTGGAGTGGAGACCCAGTACTTC.

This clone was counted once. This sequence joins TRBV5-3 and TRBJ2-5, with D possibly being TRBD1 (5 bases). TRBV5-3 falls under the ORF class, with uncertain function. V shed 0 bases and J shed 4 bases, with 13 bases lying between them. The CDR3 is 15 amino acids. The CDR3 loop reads CARSLGRVTRETQYF. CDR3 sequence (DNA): TGTGCCAGAAGCTTGGGCAGGGTCACCCGAGAGACCCAGTACTTC.

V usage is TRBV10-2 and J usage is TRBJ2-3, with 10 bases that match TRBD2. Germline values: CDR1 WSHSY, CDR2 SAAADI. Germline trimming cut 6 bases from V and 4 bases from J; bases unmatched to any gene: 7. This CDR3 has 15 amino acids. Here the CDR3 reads CASRPGTSVPDTQYF. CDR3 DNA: TGCGCCAGCAGGCCCGGGACTAGCGTGCCAGATACGCAGTATTTT.

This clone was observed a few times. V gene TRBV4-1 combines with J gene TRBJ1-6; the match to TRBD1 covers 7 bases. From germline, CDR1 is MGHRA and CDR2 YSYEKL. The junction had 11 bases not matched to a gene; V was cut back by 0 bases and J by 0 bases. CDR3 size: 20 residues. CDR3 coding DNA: TGCGCCAGCAGCCAAGATCCCGCGACAGGGCGTGTCTCCTATAATTCACCCCTCCACTTT. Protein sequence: CASSQDPATGRVSYNSPLHF.

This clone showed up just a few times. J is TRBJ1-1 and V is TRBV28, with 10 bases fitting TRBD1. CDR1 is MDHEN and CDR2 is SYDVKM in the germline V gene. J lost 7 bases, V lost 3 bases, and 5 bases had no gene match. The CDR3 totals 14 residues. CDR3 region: CASSLWTGGDEAFF. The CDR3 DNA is TGTGCCAGCAGTTTGTGGACAGGGGGAGATGAAGCTTTCTTT.

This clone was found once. The CDR3 protein is CSVGESGANVLTF. As DNA, the CDR3 is TGCAGCGTTGGTGAGTCTGGGGCCAACGTCCTGACTTTC. The chain employs TRBV29-1 and TRBJ2-6; D call uncertain. CDR1 is SQVTM and CDR2 is ANQGSEA in the germline V gene. The ends were cut back, 4 bases at V and 1 base at J, with 5 bases in the middle. There are 13 residues in the CDR3.

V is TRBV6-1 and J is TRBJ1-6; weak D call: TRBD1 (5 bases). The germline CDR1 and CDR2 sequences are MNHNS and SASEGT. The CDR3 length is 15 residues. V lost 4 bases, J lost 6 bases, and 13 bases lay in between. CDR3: CASSGRGTGNSPLHF. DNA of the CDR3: TGTGCCAGCAGTGGCCGGGGGACGGGTAATTCACCCCTCCACTTT.

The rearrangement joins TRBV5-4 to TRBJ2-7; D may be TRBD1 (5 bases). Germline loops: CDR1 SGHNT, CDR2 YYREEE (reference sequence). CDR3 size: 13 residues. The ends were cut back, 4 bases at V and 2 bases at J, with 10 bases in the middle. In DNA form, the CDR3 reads TGTGCCAGCAGCCCCGACAGCGCCTACGAGCAGTACTTC. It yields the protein CASSPDSAYEQYF.

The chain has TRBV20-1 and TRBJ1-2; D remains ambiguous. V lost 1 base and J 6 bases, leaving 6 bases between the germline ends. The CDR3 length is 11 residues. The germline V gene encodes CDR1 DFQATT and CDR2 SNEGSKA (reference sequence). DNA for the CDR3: TGCAGTGCTAGAGCACACGATGGCTACACCTTC. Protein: CSARAHDGYTF.

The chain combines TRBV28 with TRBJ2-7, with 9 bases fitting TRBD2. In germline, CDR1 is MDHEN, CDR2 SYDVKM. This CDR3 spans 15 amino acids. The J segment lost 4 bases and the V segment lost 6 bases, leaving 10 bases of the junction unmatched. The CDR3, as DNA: TGTGCCAGCAGCTCCGGGGGACTAGCAGTTTACGAGCAGTACTTC. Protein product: CASSSGGLAVYEQYF.

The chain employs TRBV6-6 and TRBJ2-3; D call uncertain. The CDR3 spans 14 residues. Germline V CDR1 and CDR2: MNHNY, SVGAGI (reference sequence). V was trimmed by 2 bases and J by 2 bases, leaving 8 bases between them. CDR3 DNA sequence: TGTGCCAGCAGTTACACTTCCTCCACAGATACGCAGTATTTT. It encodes CASSYTSSTDTQYF.

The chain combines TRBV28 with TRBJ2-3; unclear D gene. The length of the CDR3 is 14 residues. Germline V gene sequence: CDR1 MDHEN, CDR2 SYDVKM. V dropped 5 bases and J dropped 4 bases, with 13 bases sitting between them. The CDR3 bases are TGTGCCAGCAGTCCGTTCCCGTCGTCAGATACGCAGTATTTT. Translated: CASSPFPSSDTQYF.